These 12 T cell receptor beta chains originate from one sample sequenced in a study of shared clonotypes between healthy human individuals. Method: immunoSEQ multiplex PCR; TCRdb's copy keeps in-frame clones and lacks some. In the table there are around 980,000 clones, approximately 78% of which are singletons. Sequenced input: memory CD4+ T cells from PBMCs. Regarding subset: CD45RA-negative fraction. The receptors come from a man aged 18 to 29 in good health. Some clones in this sample may be carry-over from other donors' samples.

With regard to this clone: Given a much more abundant clone one base away, this may be a read error. The genes are TRBV5-1 and TRBJ2-7; 9 nucleotides align to TRBD1. CDR3 length: 15 residues. From germline, CDR1 is SGHRS and CDR2 YFSETQ. Trimming took 7 bases from V and 5 from J; bases not matched to a gene: 13. The CDR3: CASGSAGQGNNEQYF. CDR3 coding DNA: TGCGCCAGCGGCTCGGCGGGACAGGGTAATAACGAGCAGTACTTC.

The chain has TRBV30 and TRBJ1-3, with D perhaps TRBD1 (6 bases). The CDR3 has 16 residues. Germline-derived CDR1 and CDR2 are GTSNPN and SVGIG (reference sequence). V dropped 2 bases and J dropped 0 bases, with 14 bases sitting between them. Here the CDR3 DNA reads TGTGCCTGGAGTTGGGGGGCCCCCTACTCTGGAAACACCATATATTTT. Translating gives CAWSWGAPYSGNTIYF.

The genes are TRBV9 and TRBJ1-4, with D unclear. V shed 0 bases and J shed 5 bases, with 14 bases lying between them. Germline CDR1 reads SGDLS; CDR2 reads YYNGEE. The CDR3 is made up of 16 amino acids. CDR3 sequence reads: CASSVATRQPNEKLFF. The DNA for the CDR3 is TGTGCCAGCAGCGTAGCTACGAGGCAACCCAATGAAAAACTGTTTTTT. The variable domain in full, completed from reference TRBV9 and TRBJ1-4, reads DSGVTQTPKHLITATGQRVTLRCSPRSGDLSVYWYQQSLDQGLQFLIQYYNGEERAKGNILERFSAQQFPDLHSELNLSSLELGDSALYFCASSVATRQPNEKLFFGSGTQLSVL.

This clone has only a few counts. The chain joins TRBV2 to TRBJ2-7; D may correspond to TRBD1 or TRBD2 (6 bases each). CDR1 and CDR2 from the germline V gene are SNHLY and FYNNEI. The CDR3 length is 13 residues. The V gene lost 6 bases and the J gene lost 4 bases, with 13 bases spanning the gap. The CDR3 here is CASRRTTGYEQYF. The CDR3 DNA sequence: TGTGCCAGCAGGCGGACTACAGGGTACGAGCAGTACTTC.

This clone was counted only a few times. This chain uses TRBV28 with TRBJ2-7; 8 nucleotides match TRBD2. The V and J ends lost 6 bases and 8 bases, in that order; junction bases with no gene match: 12. Germline lookup yields CDR1 MDHEN and CDR2 SYDVKM. The CDR3 sequence is 14 residues long. In DNA, the CDR3 is TGTGCCAGCAGCTTTAGTAGCGGGACTGGTAAGCAGTACTTC. Protein product: CASSFSSGTGKQYF.

The CDR3 DNA follows: TGTGCCATCAACCTGGACAGGGAGGGGGAGCAGTACTTC. Protein: CAINLDREGEQYF. The rearrangement uses TRBV10-3 and TRBJ2-7; tentatively, D is TRBD1 (8 bases). Germline CDR1 ENHRY, CDR2 SYGVKD. V lost 7 bases and J lost 7, with 17 bases in between. The CDR3 is 13 amino acids.

A word on this clone: The sample has other DNA sequences that encode this CDR3 too. The chain employs TRBV28 and TRBJ1-3; perhaps TRBD1 as D (5 bases). The CDR3 length is 14 residues. CDR1 and CDR2 (germline): MDHEN, SYDVKM. V was clipped by 5 bases and J by 4 bases, with 12 bases between them. The CDR3 region is CASSPSGRGNTIYF. In nucleotides, the CDR3 is TGTGCCAGCAGTCCCTCGGGACGGGGAAACACCATATATTTT.

The chain is built from TRBV30 and TRBJ2-5; D ambiguous. The CDR3 contains 11 residues. Per germline, CDR1 GTSNPN and CDR2 SVGIG (reference sequence). Trimming cost V 5 bases and J 5 bases, with 9 bases left between them. CDR3 DNA sequence: TGTGCCTGGGCAGAGTCTGAGACCCAGTACTTC. This gives the protein CAWAESETQYF.

The table lists this clone with a few counts. This rearrangement joins TRBV28 to TRBJ1-2; 7 nucleotides agree with TRBD1. The germline V gene has CDR1 MDHEN and CDR2 SYDVKM. This CDR3 has 15 residues. The J segment lost 5 bases and the V segment lost 1 base, leaving 7 bases of the junction unmatched. Here the CDR3 DNA reads TGTGCCAGCAGTTTATTTACAGGGGCCCCTTATGGCTACACCTTC. Translation: CASSLFTGAPYGYTF.

As for this clone: The sample contains more than one DNA sequence encoding this CDR3. The V gene is TRBV7-9, the J gene TRBJ1-2, with 12 bases identical to TRBD1. The V gene end was trimmed by 3 bases and the J gene end by 2 bases; junction bases not matched to a gene: 1. CDR1 is SEHNR, CDR2 FQNEAQ, per germline (reference sequence). There are 15 residues in the CDR3. Written as DNA, the CDR3 is TGTGCCAGCAGCTTGGGACAGGGGGCAAACTATGGCTACACCTTC. Protein product: CASSLGQGANYGYTF. Together with reference TRBV7-9 and TRBJ1-2, the CDR3 gives the full variable domain: DTGVSQNPRHKITKRGQNVTFRCDPISEHNRLYWYRQTLGQGPEFLTYFQNEAQLEKSRLLSDRFSAERPKGSFSTLEIQRTEQGDSAMYLCASSLGQGANYGYTFGSGTRLTVV.

This clone was seen only a few times. The chain has TRBV4-2 and TRBJ2-1, with TRBD2 matching over 8 bases. The length of the CDR3 is 18 residues. CDR1 and CDR2 (germline): LGHNA, YNFKEQ. The V and J ends lost 3 bases and 1 base, in that order; junction bases with no gene match: 11. The CDR3, as DNA: TGTGCCAGCAGCCACAACTGGCGGGCTAGCGGGTCCTACAATGAGCAGTTCTTC. This sequence encodes CASSHNWRASGSYNEQFF.

The gene calls are TRBV14 and TRBJ2-1; TRBD1 might be the D (6 bases). V lost 0 bases and J 5 bases, leaving 14 bases between the germline ends. Per the germline V gene, CDR1 is SGHDN and CDR2 is FVKESK. The CDR3 is 16 amino acids. This CDR3 is CASSQDMGANDNEQFF. The CDR3 DNA follows: TGTGCCAGCAGCCAAGATATGGGGGCTAACGACAATGAGCAGTTCTTC.